This TCR beta chain was recorded in a study of beta chain features in type 1 diabetes. The wider study: Patients looked much like healthy donors when it came to age, gender and cell yields. Summed over all samples, the examined sorted cells came to roughly 110 million. Study-wide results and limits: Moderate yet significant TCRB CDR3 shortening was seen in Type 1 diabetes patients in all four CD4+ subsets.

As concerns this clone: Its cognate antigen is unknown.

In germline, CDR1 is MNHNY, CDR2 SVGAGI (reference sequence). Trimming cost V 6 bases and J 2 bases, with 14 bases left between them. The CDR3 runs to 15 residues. All of the isolated RNA was reverse transcribed, so expressed TCRB transcripts were sequenced. Sequenced by immunoSEQ multiplex PCR; TCRdb stores in-frame clones only, minus some. In the table there are a few hundred thousand clones, about 11% of which are singletons. Sequenced: naive CD4+ T cells from blood. The TCR sequence derives from a woman in her thirties in good health. The rearrangement uses TRBV6-6 and TRBJ2-1; D might be TRBD2 (5 bases). CDR3 in amino acids: CASRSSGIPYNEQFF. CDR3 nucleotide sequence: TGTGCCAGCAGGTCGTCGGGAATCCCCTACAATGAGCAGTTCTTC.